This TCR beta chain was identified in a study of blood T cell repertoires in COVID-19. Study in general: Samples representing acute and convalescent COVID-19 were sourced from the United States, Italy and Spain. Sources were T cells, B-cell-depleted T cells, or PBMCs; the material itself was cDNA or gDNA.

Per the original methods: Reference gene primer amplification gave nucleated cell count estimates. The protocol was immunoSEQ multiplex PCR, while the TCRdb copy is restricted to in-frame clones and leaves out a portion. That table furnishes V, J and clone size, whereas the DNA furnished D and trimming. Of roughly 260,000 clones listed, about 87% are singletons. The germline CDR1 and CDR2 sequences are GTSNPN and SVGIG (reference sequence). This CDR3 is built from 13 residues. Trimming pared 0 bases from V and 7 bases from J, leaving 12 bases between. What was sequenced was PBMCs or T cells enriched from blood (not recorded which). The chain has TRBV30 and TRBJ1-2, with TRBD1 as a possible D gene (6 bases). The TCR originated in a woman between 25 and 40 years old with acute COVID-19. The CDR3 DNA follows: TGTGCCTGGAGTGTACTCAGGGGCGGTGGCTACACCTTC. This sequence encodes CAWSVLRGGGYTF.